This TCR beta chain was sequenced in a study of CD8 T cells in Susac syndrome. With random hexamers, reverse transcription was performed on roughly 0.45 to 1 ug of RNA. TCRdb re-called the immunoSEQ multiplex PCR reads through MiXCR, storing one row per CDR3 protein. The sample consists of about 280,000 distinct CDR3 sequences, 80% to 90% of them appearing once. The trim removed 1 base at V and 6 bases at J, leaving 6 bases unmatched. Germline CDR1 is WNHNN and CDR2 is SYGVQD (reference sequence). This CDR3 contains 15 residues. Sequencing input: CD8+ T cells from PBMCs. The TCR was taken from a human donor with multiple sclerosis. This chain links TRBV10-1 with TRBJ2-5; 9 nucleotides match TRBD2. CDR3 bases: TGCGCCAGCAGTGAGTGGTCTAGCGGGAACCAGACCCAGTACTTC. Its translation: CASSEWSSGNQTQYF.